The source of this TCR beta chain is a study of vaccination and CD4 T cells after COVID-19. With the Oncomine TCR Beta short-read assay, DNA from cultured CD4+ T cells was sequenced. TCRdb used MiXCR to reprocess the PCR reads, holding one entry per CDR3 protein. The sample shows about 7,300 distinct CDR3 sequences, 45% to 55% of them seen only once. The treatment here: roughly ten-day PBMC culture with coronavirus spike peptide pools or control peptides (ViraFEST assay). This clonotype was counted only a few times. Its antigen is not identified. The clonotype comes from a human donor who had recovered from COVID-19. What was sequenced was CD4+ T cells from blood, cultured in vitro.

The CDR3 DNA sequence: TGTGCCACCAGTGCCTCGCAAAGGGGAGGGGACAATGAGCAGTTCTTC. It yields the protein CATSASQRGGDNEQFF. V and J are TRBV24-1 and TRBJ2-1; 7 bases map to TRBD2. V shed 5 bases, J shed 5 bases, and the junction held 11 bases outside the gene matches. The CDR3 contains 16 residues. The V gene's germline CDR1 is KGHDR and CDR2 SFDVKD.